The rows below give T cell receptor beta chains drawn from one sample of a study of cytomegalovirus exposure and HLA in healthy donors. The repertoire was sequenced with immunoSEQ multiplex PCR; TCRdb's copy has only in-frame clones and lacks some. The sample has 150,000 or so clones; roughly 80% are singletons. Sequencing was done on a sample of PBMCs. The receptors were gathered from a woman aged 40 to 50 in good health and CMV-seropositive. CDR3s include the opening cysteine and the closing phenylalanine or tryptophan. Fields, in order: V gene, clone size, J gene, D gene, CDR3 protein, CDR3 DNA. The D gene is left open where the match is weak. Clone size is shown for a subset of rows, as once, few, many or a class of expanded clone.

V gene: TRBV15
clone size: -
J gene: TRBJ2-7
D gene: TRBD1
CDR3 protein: CATSSGQGQYEQYF
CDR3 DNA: TGTGCCACCAGCAGCGGACAGGGTCAGTACGAGCAGTACTTC

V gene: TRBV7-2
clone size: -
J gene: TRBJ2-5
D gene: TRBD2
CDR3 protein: CASSLGTSGRETQYF
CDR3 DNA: TGTGCCAGCAGCTTAGGGACTAGCGGGAGGGAGACCCAGTACTTC

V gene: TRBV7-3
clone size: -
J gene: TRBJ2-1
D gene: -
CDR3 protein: CASSLATLVDNEQFF
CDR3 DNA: TGTGCCAGCAGCCTAGCAACCTTGGTGGACAATGAGCAGTTCTTC

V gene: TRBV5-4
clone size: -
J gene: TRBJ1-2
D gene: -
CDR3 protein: CASSLGVFYTF
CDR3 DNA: TGTGCCAGCAGCTTGGGCGTCTTCTACACCTTC

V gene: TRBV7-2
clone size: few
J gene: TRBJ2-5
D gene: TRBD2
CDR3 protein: CASSLGLAEIQETQYF
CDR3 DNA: TGTGCCAGCAGCTTAGGACTAGCGGAGATACAAGAGACCCAGTACTTC

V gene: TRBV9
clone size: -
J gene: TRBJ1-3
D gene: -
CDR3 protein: CASSGPNSGPLGNTIYF
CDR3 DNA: TGTGCCAGCAGCGGCCCCAATAGCGGACCTCTTGGAAACACCATATATTTT

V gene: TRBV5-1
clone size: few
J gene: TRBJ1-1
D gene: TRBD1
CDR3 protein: CASSRTGASETEAFF
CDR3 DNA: TGCGCCAGCAGCAGGACAGGGGCGTCGGAGACTGAAGCTTTCTTT

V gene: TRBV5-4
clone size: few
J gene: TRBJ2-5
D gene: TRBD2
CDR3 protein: CASKGTSGGETQYF
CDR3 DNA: TGTGCCAGCAAAGGGACTAGCGGGGGGGAGACCCAGTACTTC

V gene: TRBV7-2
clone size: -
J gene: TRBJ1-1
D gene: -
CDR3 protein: CASSSQQRMNTEAFF
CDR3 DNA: TGTGCCAGCAGCTCACAACAGAGAATGAACACTGAAGCTTTCTTT

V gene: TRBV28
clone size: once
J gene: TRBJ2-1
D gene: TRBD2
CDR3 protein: CASGEGSYNEQFF
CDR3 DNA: TGTGCTTCGGGGGAGGGCTCCTACAATGAGCAGTTCTTC

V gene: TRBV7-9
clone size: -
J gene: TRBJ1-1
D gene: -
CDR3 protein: CASSLVAGTEAFF
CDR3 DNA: TGTGCCAGCAGCTTAGTAGCTGGCACTGAAGCTTTCTTT

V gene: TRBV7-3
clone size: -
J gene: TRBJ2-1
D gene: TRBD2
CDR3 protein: CASSSRLAGYNEQFF
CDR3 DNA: TGTGCCAGCAGCTCACGGCTAGCGGGCTACAATGAGCAGTTCTTC

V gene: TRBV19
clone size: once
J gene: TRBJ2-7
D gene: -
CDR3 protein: CASSISGSNYEQYF
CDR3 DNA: TGTGCCAGTAGTATCTCGGGATCCAACTACGAGCAGTACTTC

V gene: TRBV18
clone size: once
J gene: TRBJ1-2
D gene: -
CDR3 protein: CASSPTVERYGYTF
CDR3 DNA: TGTGCCAGCTCACCTACGGTAGAACGCTATGGCTACACCTTC

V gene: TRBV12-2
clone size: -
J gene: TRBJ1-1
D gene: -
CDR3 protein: CASRVGTGRMTTEAFF
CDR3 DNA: TGTGCAAGTCGCGTCGGGACAGGGAGAATGACCACTGAAGCTTTCTTT

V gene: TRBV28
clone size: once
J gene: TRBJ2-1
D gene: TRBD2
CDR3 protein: CASSLSLAVSEQFF
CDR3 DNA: TGTGCCAGCAGTTTATCCCTAGCGGTCTCGGAGCAGTTCTTC

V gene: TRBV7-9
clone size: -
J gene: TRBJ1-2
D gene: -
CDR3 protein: CASSPWSGRGYGYTF
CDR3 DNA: TGTGCCAGCAGCCCGTGGTCTGGGAGGGGATATGGCTACACCTTC